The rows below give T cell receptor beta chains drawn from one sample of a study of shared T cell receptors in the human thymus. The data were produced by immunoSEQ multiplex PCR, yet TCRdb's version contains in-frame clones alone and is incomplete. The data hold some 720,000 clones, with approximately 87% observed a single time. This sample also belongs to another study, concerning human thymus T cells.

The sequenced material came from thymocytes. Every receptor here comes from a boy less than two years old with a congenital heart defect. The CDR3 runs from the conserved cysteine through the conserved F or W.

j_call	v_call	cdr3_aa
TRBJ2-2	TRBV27	CASSLSESRHNTGELFF
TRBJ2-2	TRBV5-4	CASSPGLGGTGELFF
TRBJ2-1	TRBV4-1	CASSLGTGKYNEQFF
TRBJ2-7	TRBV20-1	CSARRGHEQYF
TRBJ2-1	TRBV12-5	CASGLDTNNEQFF
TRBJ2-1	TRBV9	CASSVGSALEEQFF
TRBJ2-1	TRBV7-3	CASSFGTSGNSDDEQFF
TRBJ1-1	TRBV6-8	CASSRTGWEQEAFF
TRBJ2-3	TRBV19	CASSSQSTDTQYF
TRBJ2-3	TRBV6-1	CASSIRGDTQYF
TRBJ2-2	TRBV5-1	CASSLARGQNTGELFF
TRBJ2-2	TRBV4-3	CASSQDIYSPTGELFF
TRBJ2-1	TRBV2	CASSEPAWYGTTYNEQFF
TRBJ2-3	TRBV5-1	CASNATGKSDTQYF
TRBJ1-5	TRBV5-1	CASSRDRNQPQHF
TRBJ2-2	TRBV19	CASSADRGRTGELFF
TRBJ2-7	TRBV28	CASSLAESSYEQYF
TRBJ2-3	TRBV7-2	CASSYVREGTDTQYF
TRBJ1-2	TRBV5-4	CASSSKNAGGANYGYTF
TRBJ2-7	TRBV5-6	CASSAPGLAGATYEQYF
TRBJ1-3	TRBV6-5	CASSWGAGGRNTIYF
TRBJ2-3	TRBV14	CASSQDFVGGKADCSDTQYF
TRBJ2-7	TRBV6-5	CASSYRGGSYEQYF
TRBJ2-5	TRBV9	CASSVGATSGRTYVPETQYF
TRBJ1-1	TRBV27	CASSLRRGVSEAFF
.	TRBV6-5	CASSYGLAGAEQYF
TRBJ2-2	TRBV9	CASSVATRIYATRGRPANTGELFF
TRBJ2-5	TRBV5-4	CASSPPSGRGDQETQYF
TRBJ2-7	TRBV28	CASRFRGETYEQYF
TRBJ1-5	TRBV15	CATSRDRGFWGGGSNQPQHF
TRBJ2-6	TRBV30	CAWAEDRPGANVLTF
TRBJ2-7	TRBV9	CASSVGLAGDNWAYEQYF
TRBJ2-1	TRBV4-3	CASSQDCVGSFYNEQFF
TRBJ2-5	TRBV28	CASSGQGETQYF
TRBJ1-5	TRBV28	CASNHDRAGRQPQHF
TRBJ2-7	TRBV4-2	CASSPPGTKKGYEQYF
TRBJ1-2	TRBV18	CASSPPGGNYGYTF
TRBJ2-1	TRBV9	CASSVEGGTVHYNEQFF
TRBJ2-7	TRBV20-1	CSARAGNEQYF
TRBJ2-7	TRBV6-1	CASSEVTSLYEQYF
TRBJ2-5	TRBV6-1	CASSVGGGQETQYF
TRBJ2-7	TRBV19	CASSIPGAVYEQYF
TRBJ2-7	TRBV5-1	CASSLVPGLAGGPEYEQYF
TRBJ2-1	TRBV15	CATGPPMAGNEQFF
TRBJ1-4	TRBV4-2	CASSQEGSGQPNEKLFF